This T cell receptor beta chain emerged from a study of cytomegalovirus exposure and HLA in healthy donors. Germline V gene data show CDR1 as SGHVS and CDR2 as FNYEAQ. The V segment lost 5 bases and the J segment 6 bases; nucleotides outside the gene matches: 12. The CDR3 contains 16 residues. General study results and limits: More clonal expansion characterized HLA-associated TCR beta chains than equally common others in a later analysis.

Amplification used 60 Vbeta primers and 13 Jbeta primers. Assay: immunoSEQ multiplex PCR; the TCRdb copy retains only in-frame clones and omits some. The sample yields 98,000 or so clones, 78% seen once. Healthy bone marrow donors made up the cohort. In regard to this clone: The antigen is not known.

Sequencing was done on a sample of PBMCs. This TCR derives from a woman in her thirties or forties in good health and CMV-seronegative. The chain employs TRBV7-6 and TRBJ2-7; TRBD2 aligns across 11 bases. Written as DNA, the CDR3 is TGTGCCAGCAGCCTCCGTCTAGCGGGAGGTCCTTCCGAGCAGTACTTC. Translation gives CASSLRLAGGPSEQYF.